The rows below give T cell receptor beta chains drawn from one sample of a study of identical twins. TCRdb reanalysed the 5' RACE reads using MiXCR and keeps one entry per CDR3 protein. The sample lists about 250,000 distinct CDR3 sequences, about 14% occurring once. Sequenced input: memory (CD45RO+) T cells sorted from blood. The source of these receptors is a woman aged 18-29 years in good health. CDR3s include the opening cysteine and the closing phenylalanine or tryptophan. D genes are given only for firm matches. Where a row states a size, it is once, few, many or the class of an expanded clone; other rows omit it.

d_call: .; j_call: TRBJ2-1; v_call: TRBV7-8; clone_size: .; cdr3_nt: TGTGCCAGCAGCTACTGGAGGGTGGTCTCGCATGAGCAGTTCTTC; cdr3_aa: CASSYWRVVSHEQFF
d_call: .; j_call: TRBJ1-5; v_call: TRBV6-5; clone_size: .; cdr3_nt: TGTGCCAGCAGTTACTCGAGAGGGGCAGGGCAGCCCCAGCATTTT; cdr3_aa: CASSYSRGAGQPQHF
d_call: TRBD2; j_call: TRBJ2-4; v_call: TRBV20-1; clone_size: few; cdr3_nt: TGCAGTGCTACCGGACTAGCGGGGGGCTTAAACATTCAGTACTTC; cdr3_aa: CSATGLAGGLNIQYF
d_call: .; j_call: TRBJ2-1; v_call: TRBV9; clone_size: .; cdr3_nt: TGTGCCAGCAGGCCCCCCGGGGCCAATGAGCAGTTCTTC; cdr3_aa: CASRPPGANEQFF
d_call: .; j_call: TRBJ2-7; v_call: TRBV29-1; clone_size: few; cdr3_nt: TGCAGCGTTGTTCCAGGAGCATACGAGCAGTACTTC; cdr3_aa: CSVVPGAYEQYF
d_call: .; j_call: TRBJ2-3; v_call: TRBV7-3; clone_size: .; cdr3_nt: TGTGCCAGCAGCTTAGGTACGCCAGCGGACACAGATACGCAGTATTTT; cdr3_aa: CASSLGTPADTDTQYF
d_call: TRBD1; j_call: TRBJ1-2; v_call: TRBV7-3; clone_size: .; cdr3_nt: TGTGCCAGCAGCTTAACAACAGGGGTGTATAATGGCTACACCTTC; cdr3_aa: CASSLTTGVYNGYTF
d_call: .; j_call: TRBJ2-3; v_call: TRBV4-2; clone_size: .; cdr3_nt: TGTGCCAGCAGCCAAGCTAAGACTAGCACAGATACGCAGTATTTT; cdr3_aa: CASSQAKTSTDTQYF
d_call: .; j_call: TRBJ2-3; v_call: TRBV9; clone_size: many; cdr3_nt: TGTGCCAGCAGCGTAGCTACGGGGAGAGGCGCAGATACGCAGTATTTT; cdr3_aa: CASSVATGRGADTQYF
d_call: TRBD2; j_call: TRBJ2-1; v_call: TRBV20-1; clone_size: .; cdr3_nt: TGCAGTGCTCTCCCAGCGGGAGGAAGGGATGAGCAGTTCTTC; cdr3_aa: CSALPAGGRDEQFF
d_call: TRBD1; j_call: TRBJ1-1; v_call: TRBV7-2; clone_size: .; cdr3_nt: TGTGCCAGCAGGAGGACAGGGAGAGCTTTCTTT; cdr3_aa: CASRRTGRAFF
d_call: .; j_call: TRBJ1-4; v_call: TRBV12-3/TRBV12-4; clone_size: few; cdr3_nt: TGTGCCAGCAGTTTTAACTACGGGGAAAAACTGTTTTTT; cdr3_aa: CASSFNYGEKLFF
d_call: TRBD1; j_call: TRBJ2-1; v_call: TRBV5-5; clone_size: few; cdr3_nt: TGTGCCAGCAGCCGAGACAGGGGGCTCTATGAGCAGTTCTTC; cdr3_aa: CASSRDRGLYEQFF
d_call: .; j_call: TRBJ1-5; v_call: TRBV6-4; clone_size: .; cdr3_nt: TGTGCCAGCAGTGTCCGCGAGGAGAATAGCAATCAGCCCCAGCATTTT; cdr3_aa: CASSVREENSNQPQHF
d_call: .; j_call: TRBJ1-5; v_call: TRBV6-5; clone_size: few; cdr3_nt: TGTGCCAGCAGTTACTCCCACAGCTTTAGCAATCAGCCCCAGCATTTT; cdr3_aa: CASSYSHSFSNQPQHF
d_call: TRBD2; j_call: TRBJ2-3; v_call: TRBV5-1; clone_size: .; cdr3_nt: TGCGCCAGCAGCTTGGTCGCTAGCGGGACCACAGATACGCAGTATTTT; cdr3_aa: CASSLVASGTTDTQYF
d_call: .; j_call: TRBJ2-5; v_call: TRBV5-1; clone_size: many; cdr3_nt: TGCGCCAGCAGCTTCGATACAGAGACCCAGTACTTC; cdr3_aa: CASSFDTETQYF
d_call: .; j_call: TRBJ2-2; v_call: TRBV20-1; clone_size: .; cdr3_nt: TGCAGTGCTAGGCCCCCCCGGATAAACACCGGGGAGCTGTTTTTT; cdr3_aa: CSARPPRINTGELFF
d_call: .; j_call: TRBJ1-6; v_call: TRBV7-8; clone_size: .; cdr3_nt: TGTGCCAGCAGCTTAGATGGGTTTTTGGGGGGGAATTCACCCCTCCACTTT; cdr3_aa: CASSLDGFLGGNSPLHF
d_call: .; j_call: TRBJ1-4; v_call: TRBV29-1; clone_size: few; cdr3_nt: TGCAGCGTTGAAGAAGGTACAGAGGAAGAAAAACTGTTTTTT; cdr3_aa: CSVEEGTEEEKLFF
d_call: .; j_call: TRBJ2-2; v_call: TRBV5-5; clone_size: many; cdr3_nt: TGTGCCAGCAGTTACAACACCGGGGAGCTGTTTTTT; cdr3_aa: CASSYNTGELFF
d_call: .; j_call: TRBJ1-1; v_call: TRBV5-1; clone_size: .; cdr3_nt: TGCGCCAGCAGCTTGCAGGGGATGAGAGTGAACACTGAAGCTTTCTTT; cdr3_aa: CASSLQGMRVNTEAFF
d_call: .; j_call: TRBJ2-7; v_call: TRBV20-1; clone_size: many; cdr3_nt: TGCAGTGCTAAGGCTAGCGCCCTCTACGAGCAGTACTTC; cdr3_aa: CSAKASALYEQYF
d_call: .; j_call: TRBJ2-3; v_call: TRBV2; clone_size: few; cdr3_nt: TGTGCCAGCAAGTTCGGGTGGGATACGCAGTATTTT; cdr3_aa: CASKFGWDTQYF
d_call: .; j_call: TRBJ2-7; v_call: TRBV20-1; clone_size: .; cdr3_nt: TGCAGTGCTAGTGATAGGAACGAGCAGTACTTC; cdr3_aa: CSASDRNEQYF
d_call: .; j_call: TRBJ2-1; v_call: TRBV4-3; clone_size: .; cdr3_nt: TGCGCCAGCAGCCAGTCCGATAGTTTCAATGAGCAGTTCTTC; cdr3_aa: CASSQSDSFNEQFF
d_call: TRBD2; j_call: TRBJ2-3; v_call: TRBV12-3/TRBV12-4; clone_size: few; cdr3_nt: TGTGCCAGCAGTCCCCCCGTCACTAGCGGGGGGCTCTTAAACACAGATACGCAGTATTTT; cdr3_aa: CASSPPVTSGGLLNTDTQYF
d_call: TRBD2; j_call: TRBJ2-7; v_call: TRBV2; clone_size: few; cdr3_nt: TGTGCCAGCAGGTACCATCGGGGGGCCTACGAGCAGTACTTC; cdr3_aa: CASRYHRGAYEQYF
d_call: .; j_call: TRBJ2-1; v_call: TRBV6-2/TRBV6-3; clone_size: few; cdr3_nt: TGTGCCAGCAGGGTTAGCACTTTCTCCTACAATGAGCAGTTCTTC; cdr3_aa: CASRVSTFSYNEQFF
d_call: TRBD1; j_call: TRBJ2-5; v_call: TRBV7-9; clone_size: few; cdr3_nt: TGTGCCAGCAGCTTCGGACAGGGGGTTGGAGAGACCCAGTACTTC; cdr3_aa: CASSFGQGVGETQYF
d_call: TRBD2; j_call: TRBJ2-1; v_call: TRBV6-5; clone_size: many; cdr3_nt: TGTGCCAGCAGTTACAGGGCTAGCGGGAGTAGTAATGAGCAGTTCTTC; cdr3_aa: CASSYRASGSSNEQFF
d_call: .; j_call: TRBJ1-5; v_call: TRBV6-5; clone_size: few; cdr3_nt: TGTGCCAGCAGTTATTCGGGGGGTTCGCAGCCCCAGCATTTT; cdr3_aa: CASSYSGGSQPQHF
d_call: .; j_call: TRBJ2-3; v_call: TRBV10-3; clone_size: .; cdr3_nt: TGTGCCATCAGTGAGTCCCGTGGTAGTCAGGCTAAGGGAAGAGATACGCAGTATTTT; cdr3_aa: CAISESRGSQAKGRDTQYF
d_call: TRBD2; j_call: TRBJ2-7; v_call: TRBV18; clone_size: few; cdr3_nt: TGTGCCAGCTCACTTCCTAAGCGGGAGGGTTACGAGCAGTACTTC; cdr3_aa: CASSLPKREGYEQYF
d_call: .; j_call: TRBJ2-7; v_call: TRBV12-3/TRBV12-4; clone_size: few; cdr3_nt: TGTGCCAGCAGGGGGGTAGGGGAAGGCGAGCAGTACTTC; cdr3_aa: CASRGVGEGEQYF
d_call: TRBD1; j_call: TRBJ2-2; v_call: TRBV25-1; clone_size: .; cdr3_nt: TGTGCCAGCACCGACAGGGACACCGGGGAGCTGTTTTTT; cdr3_aa: CASTDRDTGELFF
d_call: .; j_call: TRBJ2-1; v_call: TRBV7-9; clone_size: .; cdr3_nt: TGTGCCAGCAGCTTAGTACGGGGAGACGGTGAGCAGTTCTTC; cdr3_aa: CASSLVRGDGEQFF
d_call: .; j_call: TRBJ2-2; v_call: TRBV7-2; clone_size: once; cdr3_nt: TGTGCCAGCACCCAAACAGAAGACACCGGGGAGCTGTATTTT; cdr3_aa: CASTQTEDTGELYF
d_call: .; j_call: TRBJ2-3; v_call: TRBV12-3/TRBV12-4; clone_size: .; cdr3_nt: TGTGCCAGCGCACCGGAGTGGGCAGATACGCAGTATTTT; cdr3_aa: CASAPEWADTQYF
d_call: .; j_call: TRBJ1-1; v_call: TRBV20-1; clone_size: .; cdr3_nt: TGCAGTGCTGCGGGTGAAGCTTTCTTT; cdr3_aa: CSAAGEAFF
d_call: .; j_call: TRBJ2-2; v_call: TRBV20-1; clone_size: few; cdr3_nt: TGCAGTGCTAGAGCTCACGACACCGGGGAGCTGTTTTTT; cdr3_aa: CSARAHDTGELFF
d_call: .; j_call: TRBJ2-5; v_call: TRBV3-1; clone_size: many; cdr3_nt: TGTGCCAGCAGCCTGCAGGCCGGCCAAGAGACCCAGTACTTC; cdr3_aa: CASSLQAGQETQYF
d_call: .; j_call: TRBJ1-1; v_call: TRBV3-1; clone_size: many; cdr3_nt: TGTGCCAGCAGCCATCTCCGGGTTCCTGAAGCTTTCTTT; cdr3_aa: CASSHLRVPEAFF
d_call: TRBD1; j_call: TRBJ1-5; v_call: TRBV12-3/TRBV12-4; clone_size: few; cdr3_nt: TGTGCCAGCAGTTTTGAGACAGGGTTTCAGCCCCAGCATTTT; cdr3_aa: CASSFETGFQPQHF